This T cell receptor beta chain originates from a study of blood T cell repertoires in COVID-19. Study as a whole: T cells, B-cell-depleted T cells, or PBMCs supplied cDNA or gDNA.

In the original processing: By means of reference gene primer amplification, nucleated cell counts were estimated. Profiled with immunoSEQ multiplex PCR; TCRdb holds only in-frame clones, not every one. V and J calls plus clone size are reproduced from that table; the DNA served to infer D and trimming. The repertoire holds tens of thousands of clones, with approximately 93% as singletons. Material: peripheral blood. This receptor was taken from a male donor with active COVID-19.

This CDR3 reads CASSFQGLLTDTQYF. In nucleotides, the CDR3 is TGTGCCAGCAGTTTTCAGGGACTTCTCACAGATACGCAGTATTTT. The chain joins TRBV6-5 to TRBJ2-3, with a tentative D call TRBD2 (6 bases). CDR3 length equals 15 residues. From germline, CDR1 is MNHEY and CDR2 SVGAGI. V lost 4 bases, J lost 2 bases, and 13 bases lay in between.